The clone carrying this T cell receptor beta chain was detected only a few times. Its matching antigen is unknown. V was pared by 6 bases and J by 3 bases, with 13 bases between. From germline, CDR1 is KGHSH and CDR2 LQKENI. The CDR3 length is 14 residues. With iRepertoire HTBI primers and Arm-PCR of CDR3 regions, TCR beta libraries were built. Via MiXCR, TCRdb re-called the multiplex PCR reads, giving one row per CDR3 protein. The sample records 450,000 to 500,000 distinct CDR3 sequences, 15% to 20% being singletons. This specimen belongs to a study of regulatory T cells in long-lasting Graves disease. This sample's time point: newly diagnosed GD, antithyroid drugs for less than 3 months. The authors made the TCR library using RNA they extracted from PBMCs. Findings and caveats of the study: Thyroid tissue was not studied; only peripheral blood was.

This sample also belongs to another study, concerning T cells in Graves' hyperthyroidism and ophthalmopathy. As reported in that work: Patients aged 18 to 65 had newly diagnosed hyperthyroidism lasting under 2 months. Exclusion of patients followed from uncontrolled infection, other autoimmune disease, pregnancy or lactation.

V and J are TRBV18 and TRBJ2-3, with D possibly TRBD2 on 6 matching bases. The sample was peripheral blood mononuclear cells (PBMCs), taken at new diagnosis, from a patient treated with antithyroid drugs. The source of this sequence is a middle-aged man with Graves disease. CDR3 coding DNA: TGTGCCAGCTCGCCCTGGGACTGGACAGATACGCAGTATTTT. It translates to CASSPWDWTDTQYF.